This T cell receptor (beta chain) was captured by sequencing in a study of human T cells and chemical hapten exposure. Study-wide background: How much TCR each sample yielded varied, mostly because pooled library volumes differed slightly.

One entry per CDR3 protein, called by TCRdb with MiXCR from the RACE reads. Here the sample spans approximately 80,000 distinct CDR3 sequences, about 10% being singletons. This clonotype occurred many times. As for time point: patch test 1, 2 weeks after DPC sensitization. As for treatment: therapeutic diphenylcyclopropenone sensitization with weekly scalp DPC. Unmatched junction bases numbered 5, after V lost 2 bases and J lost 6 bases. The V gene's germline CDR1 is SGDLS and CDR2 YYNGEE. This CDR3 spans 15 amino acids. This chain connects TRBV9 to TRBJ1-6; TRBD1 aligns across 7 bases. The sample was whole blood, taken in connection with sensitization to the hapten diphenylcyclopropenone (DPC). The sequence was collected from a woman aged 45 to 65 with alopecia areata. Some clones in this sample may be carry-over from other donors' samples. CDR3 in amino acids: CASSVDRASNSPLHF. The CDR3 DNA reads as TGTGCCAGCAGCGTCGACAGGGCTTCTAATTCACCCCTCCACTTT.